Ten or more counts support the clone carrying this T cell receptor (beta chain). Germline CDR1 KGHDR, CDR2 SFDVKD. V shed 3 bases, J shed 5 bases, and the junction held 7 bases outside the gene matches. This CDR3 spans 17 amino acids. This sample was taken from a study of T-cell memory formation after mild COVID-19. A 5'RACE reaction primed in the constant segment made cDNA libraries of TCR alpha and TCR beta, and these carried sample barcodes and UMIs. TCRdb used MiXCR to reprocess the 5' RACE reads, holding one entry per CDR3 protein. The sample yields over 150,000 distinct CDR3 sequences, 10% to 15% seen once.

This chain links TRBV24-1 with TRBJ2-5; 14 bases are a match to TRBD2. Material for sequencing was PBMCs or a T cell subset sorted from them (not recorded which). The TCR originated in a man younger than 35 who had mild COVID-19 (a few samples of this study predate the infection). Cell type and time point are not known. CDR3: CATSDGGTSGGWETQYF. The CDR3 DNA is TGTGCCACCAGTGATGGGGGGACTAGCGGGGGATGGGAGACCCAGTACTTC.